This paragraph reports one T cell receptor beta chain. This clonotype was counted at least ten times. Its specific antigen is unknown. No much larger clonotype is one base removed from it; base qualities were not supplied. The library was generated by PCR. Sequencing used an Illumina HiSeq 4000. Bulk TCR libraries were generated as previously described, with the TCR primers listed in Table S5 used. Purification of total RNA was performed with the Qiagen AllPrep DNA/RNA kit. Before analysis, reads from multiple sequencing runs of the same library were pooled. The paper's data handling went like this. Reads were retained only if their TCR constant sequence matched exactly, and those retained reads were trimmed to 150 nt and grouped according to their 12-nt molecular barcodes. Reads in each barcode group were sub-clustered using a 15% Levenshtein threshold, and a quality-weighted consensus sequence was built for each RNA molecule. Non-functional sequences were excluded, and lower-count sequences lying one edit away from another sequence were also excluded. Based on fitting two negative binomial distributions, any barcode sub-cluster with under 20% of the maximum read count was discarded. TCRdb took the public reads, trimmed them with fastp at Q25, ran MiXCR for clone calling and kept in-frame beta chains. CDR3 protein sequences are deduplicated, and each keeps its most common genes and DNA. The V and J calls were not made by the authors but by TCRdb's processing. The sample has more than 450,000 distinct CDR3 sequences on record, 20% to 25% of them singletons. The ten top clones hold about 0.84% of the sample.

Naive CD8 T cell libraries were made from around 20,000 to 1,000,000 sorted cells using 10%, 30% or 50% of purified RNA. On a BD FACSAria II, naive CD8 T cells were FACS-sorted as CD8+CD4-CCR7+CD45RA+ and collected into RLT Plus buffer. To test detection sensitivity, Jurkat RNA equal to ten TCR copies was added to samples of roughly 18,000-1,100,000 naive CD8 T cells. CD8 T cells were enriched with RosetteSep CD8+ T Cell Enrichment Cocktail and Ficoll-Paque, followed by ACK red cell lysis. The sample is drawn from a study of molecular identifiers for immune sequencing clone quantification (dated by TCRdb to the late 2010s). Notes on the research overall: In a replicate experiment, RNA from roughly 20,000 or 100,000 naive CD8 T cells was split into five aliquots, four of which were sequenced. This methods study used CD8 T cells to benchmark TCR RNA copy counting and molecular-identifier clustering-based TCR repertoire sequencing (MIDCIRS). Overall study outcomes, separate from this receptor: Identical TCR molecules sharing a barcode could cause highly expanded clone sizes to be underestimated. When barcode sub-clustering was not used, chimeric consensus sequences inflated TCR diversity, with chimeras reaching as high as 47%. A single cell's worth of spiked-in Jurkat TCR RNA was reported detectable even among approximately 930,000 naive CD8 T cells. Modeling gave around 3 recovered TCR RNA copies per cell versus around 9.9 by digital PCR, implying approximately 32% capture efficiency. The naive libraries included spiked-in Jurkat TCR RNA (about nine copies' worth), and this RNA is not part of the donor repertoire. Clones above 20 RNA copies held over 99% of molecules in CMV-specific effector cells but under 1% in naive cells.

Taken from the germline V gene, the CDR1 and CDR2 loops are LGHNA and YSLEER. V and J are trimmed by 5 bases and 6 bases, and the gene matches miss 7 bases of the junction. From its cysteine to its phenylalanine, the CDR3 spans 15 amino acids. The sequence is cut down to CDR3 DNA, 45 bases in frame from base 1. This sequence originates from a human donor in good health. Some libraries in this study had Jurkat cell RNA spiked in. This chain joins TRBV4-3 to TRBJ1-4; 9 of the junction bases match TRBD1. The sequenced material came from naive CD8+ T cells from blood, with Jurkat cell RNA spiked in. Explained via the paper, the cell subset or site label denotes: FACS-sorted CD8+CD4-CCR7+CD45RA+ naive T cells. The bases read TGCGCCAGCAGCACTACAGGGGGCGGTGATGAAAAACTGTTTTTT. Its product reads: CASSTTGGGDEKLFF.